This entry lists 8 T cell receptor beta chains sequenced from one sample in a study of control samples from healthy donors and cancer patients. Assay: immunoSEQ multiplex PCR; the TCRdb copy retains only in-frame clones and omits some. The table shows roughly 160,000 clones, with 88% occurring only once. The material sequenced was blood. The receptors were gathered from a woman in her 30s in good health.

The V call is TRBV25-1, the J call TRBJ1-1; weak D call: TRBD1 (6 bases). The CDR3 has 15 amino acids. The germline CDR1 and CDR2 sequences are MGHDK and SYGVNS. V was pared by 5 bases and J by 0 bases, with 13 bases between. The CDR3 protein is CASSPNRALNTEAFF. The CDR3 coding sequence is TGTGCCAGCAGTCCTAACAGGGCTTTGAACACTGAAGCTTTCTTT.

The V gene is TRBV9, the J gene TRBJ2-1; possible D gene TRBD2, 5 bases. Germline lookup yields CDR1 SGDLS and CDR2 YYNGEE. V dropped 3 bases and J dropped 10 bases, with 11 bases sitting between them. The CDR3 has 12 residues. CDR3 DNA sequence: TGTGCCAGCAGCGAGCCGGGCGGGGAGCAGTTCTTC. Its protein is CASSEPGGEQFF.

V is TRBV27 and J is TRBJ2-7; D gene ambiguous. The CDR3 has 14 amino acids. V lost 2 bases and J 5 bases, leaving 13 bases between the germline ends. Germline loops: CDR1 MNHEY, CDR2 SMNVEV (reference sequence). The CDR3 loop reads CASSLTNAENEQYF. CDR3 bases: TGTGCCAGCAGTTTAACTAACGCTGAGAACGAGCAGTACTTC.

The chain uses TRBV7-8 and TRBJ2-3; perhaps D is TRBD1 or TRBD2 (5 bases each). CDR1 and CDR2 (germline): SGHVS, FQNEAQ. This CDR3 contains 15 residues. V was trimmed by 1 base and J by 0 bases, leaving 8 bases between them. CDR3 amino acids: CASSLVGVSTDTQYF. The CDR3 region has the DNA TGTGCCAGCAGCTTAGTGGGGGTTAGCACAGATACGCAGTATTTT.

The V gene is TRBV28, the J gene TRBJ2-7, with no clear D. CDR1 and CDR2 from the germline V gene are MDHEN and SYDVKM. The CDR3 is 12 residues long. Trimming left V 6 bases short and J 4 bases short, with 10 bases between. The CDR3 bases are TGTGCCAGCAGGGCTACAACTTACGAGCAGTACTTC. This gives the protein CASRATTYEQYF.

The V gene is TRBV4-1, the J gene TRBJ1-1; D unclear. Per the germline V gene, CDR1 is MGHRA and CDR2 is YSYEKL. Trimming left V 0 bases short and J 8 bases short, with 19 bases between. The CDR3 is made up of 16 amino acids. The CDR3 DNA follows: TGCGCCAGCAGCCAAGATTTGGCATCTCTAGATTTAGAAGCTTTCTTT. Protein: CASSQDLASLDLEAFF.

The rearrangement links TRBV27 to TRBJ2-7; TRBD2 agrees at 7 bases. CDR3 length equals 16 residues. Germline V gene sequence: CDR1 MNHEY, CDR2 SMNVEV (reference sequence). V was clipped by 2 bases and J by 2 bases; unmatched bases: 9. CDR3 loop: CASSLGAGRPTYEQYF. The CDR3, as DNA: TGTGCCAGCAGTTTAGGGGCCGGGAGGCCGACCTACGAGCAGTACTTC.

This sequence joins TRBV30 and TRBJ1-1; 7 nucleotides line up with TRBD1. V gave up 6 bases and J gave up 6 bases; unmatched junction bases: 7. The CDR3 is 12 residues long. CDR1 GTSNPN and CDR2 SVGIG come from the germline V gene (reference sequence). The CDR3: CACKTGIPEAFF. The CDR3 coding sequence is TGTGCCTGTAAGACAGGGATCCCTGAAGCTTTCTTT. The full variable domain, its missing parts supplied by reference TRBV30 and TRBJ1-1, is SQTIHQWPATLVQPVGSPLSLECTVEGTSNPNLYWYRQAAGRGLQLLFYSVGIGQISSEVPQNLSASRPQDRQFILSSKKLLLSDSGFYLCACKTGIPEAFFGQGTRLTVV.